This TCR beta chain is from a study of cytomegalovirus exposure and HLA in healthy donors. Findings and limits, study-wide: Follow-up analysis later connected one missense variant in DCLRE1C with trimming of TCR beta V- and J-genes.

This clone showed up just a few times. Its antigen is still unknown. From germline, CDR1 is SGHNT and CDR2 YENEEA. The CDR3 has 15 residues. J lost 8 bases, V lost 6 bases, and 10 bases had no gene match. Donors were ostensibly healthy at sampling, although undocumented immune exposures were probable. PCR primers comprised 60 Vbeta and 13 Jbeta primers. Sequencing used immunoSEQ multiplex PCR; TCRdb keeps in-frame clones, though not all of them. The repertoire includes more than 75,000 clones, less than 80% of them detected once, and about 9% sits in the top ten. The material sequenced was PBMCs. The receptor comes from a man aged 40-49 years in good health and CMV-seropositive. V gene TRBV11-3 combines with J gene TRBJ1-4; 9 bases align to TRBD1. CDR3 in amino acids: CASRVRDRVTEKLFF. The CDR3, as DNA: TGTGCCAGCAGGGTGAGGGACAGGGTTACCGAAAAACTGTTTTTT.